This TCR beta chain was retrieved from a study of technical replicates of blood from a few donors. The CDR3 runs 15 residues. Per germline, CDR1 LNHDA and CDR2 SQIVND (reference sequence). Trimming took 3 bases from V and 7 from J; bases not matched to a gene: 6. TCRdb keeps only in-frame clones here, not all; method: immunoSEQ multiplex PCR. In the table there are some 75,000 clones, roughly 96% of which are singletons. The sample comprised T cells isolated from PBMCs. This receptor was obtained from a human donor in good health. V is TRBV19 and J is TRBJ1-4, with 9 bases matching TRBD1. The CDR3 loop is CASSMGQGGLEKLFF. CDR3 bases: TGTGCCAGTAGTATGGGACAGGGTGGACTTGAAAAACTGTTTTTT.